The clone carrying this T cell receptor beta chain was seen just once. This record comes from a study of blood T cell repertoires in COVID-19. About the study: T cells, B-cell-depleted T cells, or PBMCs provided the cDNA or gDNA that served as material.

The V gene end was trimmed by 8 bases and the J gene end by 2 bases; junction bases not matched to a gene: 6. This CDR3 is 14 amino acids long. Germline V gives CDR1 WSHSY, CDR2 SAAADI. Under the authors' procedure: Nucleated cell number was recorded as an estimate derived from reference gene primer amplification. Some clones are missing from TCRdb's copy, which holds only in-frame ones; the method was immunoSEQ multiplex PCR. Clone size and the V and J calls come from that table; the DNA yielded D and trimming. The table includes 80,000 to 100,000 clones, 91% detected once. Material for sequencing was peripheral blood. The chain joins TRBV10-2 to TRBJ2-7, with TRBD1 matching over 10 bases. The sequence derives from a human donor with active COVID-19. The donor label of this sample is uncertain. Written as DNA, the CDR3 is TGCGCCAGCGGGGGACAGGGGACGCCCTACGAGCAGTACTTC. It codes for CASGGQGTPYEQYF.